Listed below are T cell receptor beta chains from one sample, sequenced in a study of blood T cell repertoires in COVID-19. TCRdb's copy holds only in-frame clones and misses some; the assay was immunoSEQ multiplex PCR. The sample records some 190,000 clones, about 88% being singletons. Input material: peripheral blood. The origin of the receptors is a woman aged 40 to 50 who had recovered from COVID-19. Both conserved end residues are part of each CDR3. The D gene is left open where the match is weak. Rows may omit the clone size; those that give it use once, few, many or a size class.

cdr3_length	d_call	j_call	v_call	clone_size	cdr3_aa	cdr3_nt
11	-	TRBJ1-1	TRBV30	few	CAWRGLGLAFF	TGTGCCTGGAGGGGACTAGGATTAGCTTTCTTT
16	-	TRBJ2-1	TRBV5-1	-	CASSSKQGSSYNEQFF	TGCGCCAGCAGCTCAAAACAGGGTAGCTCCTACAATGAGCAGTTCTTC
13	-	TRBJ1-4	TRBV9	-	CASSVRMDEKLFF	TGTGCCAGCAGCGTCAGGATGGATGAAAAACTGTTTTTT
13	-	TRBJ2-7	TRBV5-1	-	CASSLAGLSEQYF	TGCGCCAGCAGCTTGGCCGGACTCTCCGAGCAGTACTTC
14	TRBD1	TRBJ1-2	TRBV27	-	CASSFGDRGYGYTF	TGTGCCAGCAGTTTCGGGGACAGGGGTTATGGCTACACCTTC
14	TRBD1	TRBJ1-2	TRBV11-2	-	CASRGTGIMHGYTF	TGTGCCAGCAGAGGGACAGGGATTATGCATGGCTACACCTTC
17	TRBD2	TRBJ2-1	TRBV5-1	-	CASSLVVAGGSWNEQFF	TGCGCCAGCAGCTTGGTGGTAGCGGGAGGGTCTTGGAATGAGCAGTTCTTC
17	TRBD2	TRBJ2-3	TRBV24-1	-	CATSDLNEGLDTDTQYF	TGTGCCACCAGTGATTTAAATGAGGGACTAGACACAGATACGCAGTATTTT
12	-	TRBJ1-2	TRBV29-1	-	CSVGQVPYGYTF	TGCAGCGTTGGTCAGGTCCCCTATGGCTACACCTTC
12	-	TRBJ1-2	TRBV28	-	CASSSGSYGYTF	TGTGCCAGCTCCTCAGGTTCCTATGGCTACACCTTC
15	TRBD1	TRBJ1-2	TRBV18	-	CASSPGGQGNYGYTF	TGTGCCAGCTCACCAGGAGGACAGGGAAACTATGGCTACACCTTC
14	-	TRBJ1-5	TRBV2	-	CASSALRDVQPQHF	TGTGCCAGCAGTGCGCTCAGGGATGTCCAGCCCCAGCATTTT
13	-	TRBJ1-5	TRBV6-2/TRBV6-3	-	CASSSRSNQPQHF	TGTGCCAGCAGTAGCCGTAGCAATCAGCCCCAGCATTTT
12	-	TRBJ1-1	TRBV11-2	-	CASSPRGSEAFF	TGTGCCAGCAGCCCCAGGGGTTCTGAAGCTTTCTTT
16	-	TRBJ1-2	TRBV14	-	CASSQAPVDSNYGYTF	TGTGCCAGCAGCCAAGCCCCCGTTGACAGCAACTATGGCTACACCTTC
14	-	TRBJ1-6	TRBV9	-	CASSGQVNNSPLHF	TGTGCCAGCAGCGGACAGGTTAATAATTCACCCCTCCACTTT
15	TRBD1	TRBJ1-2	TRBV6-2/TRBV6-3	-	CASSLNFPGGHGYTF	TGTGCCAGCAGTCTCAATTTTCCAGGGGGACATGGCTACACCTTC
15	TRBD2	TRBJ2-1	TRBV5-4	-	CASSLIAGGYNEQFF	TGTGCCAGCAGCCTTATAGCGGGAGGCTACAATGAGCAGTTCTTC
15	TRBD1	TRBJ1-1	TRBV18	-	CASSGTGGMNTEAFF	TGTGCCAGCTCAGGGACAGGGGGGATGAACACTGAAGCTTTCTTT
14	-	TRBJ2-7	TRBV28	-	CASSSQAFSYEQYF	TGTGCCAGCAGTTCCCAGGCTTTCTCCTACGAGCAGTACTTC
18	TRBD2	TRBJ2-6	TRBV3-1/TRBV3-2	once	CASSQDIAGLSGANVLTF	TGTGCCAGCAGCCAAGATATAGCGGGCCTCTCTGGGGCCAACGTCCTGACTTTC
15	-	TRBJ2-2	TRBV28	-	CASSRSAANTGELFF	TGTGCCAGCAGCCGGTCAGCGGCGAACACCGGGGAGCTGTTTTTT
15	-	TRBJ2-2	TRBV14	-	CASSQKQGWTGELFF	TGTGCCAGCAGCCAAAAACAGGGATGGACCGGGGAGCTGTTTTTT